Listed here are 20 T cell receptor beta chains from one sample, sequenced in a study of T cell responses to AZD1222 COVID-19 vaccine. Clones were sequenced by immunoSEQ multiplex PCR, and TCRdb holds only the in-frame ones, with some missing. The sample includes 45,000 or so clones, approximately 90% of them seen just once. The input for sequencing was peripheral blood, taken 28 days after the second AZD1222 dose. Receptors were obtained from an adult who received the AZD1222 COVID-19 vaccine.

The sample holds one count of this clone. CDR3 sequence: CASSSWTGKDTQYF. The CDR3 nucleotides read TGTGCCAGCAGTTCCTGGACAGGGAAAGATACGCAGTATTTT. The genes are TRBV28 and TRBJ2-3; 8 bases align to TRBD1. This CDR3 comprises 14 residues. V was clipped by 4 bases and J by 5 bases; unmatched bases: 5. The germline V gene encodes CDR1 MDHEN and CDR2 SYDVKM.

This chain uses TRBV5-1 with TRBJ2-7; D remains unclear. The CDR3 loop spans 13 amino acids. Germline assignment: CDR1 SGHRS and CDR2 YFSETQ. The V gene lost 2 bases and the J gene lost 3 bases, with 9 bases spanning the gap. DNA for the CDR3: TGCGCCAGCAGCTTTCACGCCAACTACGAGCAGTACTTC. Its translation: CASSFHANYEQYF.

In its sample, this clone was seen once. The chain combines TRBV11-3 with TRBJ2-5, with TRBD1 matching over 9 bases. Trimming removed 1 base from V and 2 bases from J; junction bases left unmatched: 2. There are 15 residues in the CDR3. Looked up from germline, CDR1 is SGHNT and CDR2 is YENEEA. The CDR3 bases are TGTGCCAGCAGCTTAGGGACAGGGGTTCAAGAGACCCAGTACTTC. Protein sequence: CASSLGTGVQETQYF.

V is TRBV2 and J is TRBJ2-5, with TRBD2 identical over 13 bases. J gave up 4 bases and V 5 bases, and 4 bases lay outside the gene matches. There are 15 residues in the CDR3. The germline gives CDR1 SNHLY, CDR2 FYNNEI. CDR3 coding DNA: TGTGCCAGCAGTTGGACTAGCGGGAGTACAGAGACCCAGTACTTC. Translating gives CASSWTSGSTETQYF. The full variable domain, with the rest looked up from reference TRBV2 and TRBJ2-5, is EPEVTQTPSHQVTQMGQEVILRCVPISNHLYFYWYRQILGQKVEFLVSFYNNEISEKSEIFDDQFSVERPDGSNFTLKIRSTKLEDSAMYFCASSWTSGSTETQYFGPGTRLLVL.

This clone was counted once. The rearrangement links TRBV2 to TRBJ2-4, with D tentatively TRBD1 or TRBD2 (5 bases each). Germline V CDR1 and CDR2: SNHLY, FYNNEI. Trimming removed 3 bases from V and 0 bases from J, with 9 bases in between. The length of the CDR3 is 15 residues. As DNA, the CDR3 is TGTGCCAGCAGTGATAGAGGGACAGCCAAAAACATTCAGTACTTC. Its translation: CASSDRGTAKNIQYF. Full variable domain (missing parts from reference TRBV2 and TRBJ2-4): EPEVTQTPSHQVTQMGQEVILRCVPISNHLYFYWYRQILGQKVEFLVSFYNNEISEKSEIFDDQFSVERPDGSNFTLKIRSTKLEDSAMYFCASSDRGTAKNIQYFGAGTRLSVL.

This clone was picked up a small number of times. This chain connects TRBV7-8 to TRBJ1-2; D remains unclear. CDR1 is SGHVS and CDR2 is FQNEAQ in the germline V gene. V was cut by 0 bases and J by 5 bases, with 7 bases left in between. The length of the CDR3 is 13 residues. The CDR3 DNA follows: TGTGCCAGCAGCTTAGCGATAGAGTATGGCTACACCTTC. This gives the protein CASSLAIEYGYTF. The whole variable domain, remainder taken from reference TRBV7-8 and TRBJ1-2, is GAGVSQSPRYKVAKRGQDVALRCDPISGHVSLFWYQQALGQGPEFLTYFQNEAQLDKSGLPSDRFFAERPEGSVSTLKIQRTQQEDSAVYLCASSLAIEYGYTFGSGTRLTVV.

As regards this clone: Mismatch with germline at one junction end may stem from a read error. The rearrangement links TRBV15 to TRBJ2-5, with TRBD2 matching over 10 bases. CDR1 and CDR2 from the germline V gene are LNHNV and YYDKDF (reference sequence). The CDR3 covers 17 residues. The CDR3 region has the DNA TGTGCCACCAGCAGAGGATTAGCTAGCGGGAGAGGTTCGAGTATGGACTTC. This translates into CATSRGLASGRGSSMDF.

V gene TRBV7-3 combines with J gene TRBJ1-5; D may be TRBD1 (5 bases). In germline, CDR1 is SGHTA, CDR2 FQGTGA. Trimming took 1 base from V and 3 from J, leaving 16 bases between them. The CDR3 covers 17 residues. The chain's CDR3 is CASSLISGTVNNQPQHF. DNA of the CDR3: TGTGCCAGCAGCTTAATTTCCGGGACGGTAAACAATCAGCCCCAGCATTTT.

The rearrangement links TRBV28 to TRBJ2-1; 16 bases map to TRBD2. In germline, CDR1 is MDHEN, CDR2 SYDVKM. There are 16 residues in the CDR3. V gave up 5 bases and J gave up 9 bases; unmatched junction bases: 7. The CDR3 coding sequence is TGTGCCAGCAGTGGGACTAGCGGGAGGGCCTATCCTGAGCAGTTCTTC. This sequence encodes CASSGTSGRAYPEQFF.

The chain uses TRBV5-6 and TRBJ2-1, with 10 bases matching TRBD2. V dropped 4 bases and J dropped 4; count of bases not matched to a gene: 17. The CDR3 is 19 residues long. The germline gives CDR1 SGHDT, CDR2 YYEEEE. CDR3: CASSLLGNIAGGGYNEQFF. DNA for the CDR3: TGTGCCAGCAGCCTCTTAGGCAATATAGCGGGAGGAGGATACAATGAGCAGTTCTTC. Supplemented by reference TRBV5-6 and TRBJ2-1, the full variable domain reads DAGVTQSPTHLIKTRGQQVTLRCSPKSGHDTVSWYQQALGQGPQFIFQYYEEEERQRGNFPDRFSGHQFPNYSSELNVNALLLGDSALYLCASSLLGNIAGGGYNEQFFGPGTRLTVL.

This chain joins TRBV11-2 and TRBJ2-2, with D hard to call. With 4 bases removed from V and 1 base from J, the gap between germline ends came to 10 bases. Germline V gene sequence: CDR1 SGHAT, CDR2 FQNNGV. This CDR3 region has 15 residues. CDR3 coding DNA: TGTGCCAGCAGCTGGAACGGGCAGAACACCGGGGAGCTGTTTTTT. This translates into CASSWNGQNTGELFF.

This chain connects TRBV15 to TRBJ1-3; D is uncertain. Germline CDR1 and CDR2: LNHNV and YYDKDF (reference sequence). V lost 0 bases and J 1 base, leaving 4 bases between the germline ends. This CDR3 contains 14 residues. The CDR3 region has the DNA TGTGCCACCAGCAGAGATAAGTCTGGAAACACCATATATTTT. This encodes CATSRDKSGNTIYF.

This chain joins TRBV3-1 (or the pseudogene TRBV3-2) and TRBJ2-1; 12 nucleotides align to TRBD2. The CDR3 is 18 residues long. V lost 2 bases to trimming and J lost 9 bases; unmatched junction nucleotides: 14. The germline V gene has CDR1 LGHDT and CDR2 YNNKEL (reference sequence). The CDR3 coding sequence is TGTGCCAGCAGCCAATCACCTGCCCTAGCGGGAGGGCCAAGTGAGCAGTTCTTC. This translates into CASSQSPALAGGPSEQFF.

This clone was counted between two and nine times. This chain joins TRBV11-2 and TRBJ1-6, with a tentative D call TRBD1 (5 bases). This CDR3 contains 15 residues. V lost 5 bases, J lost 3 bases, and 11 bases lay in between. CDR1 is SGHAT, CDR2 FQNNGV, per germline. CDR3 residues: CASSRSGGYNSPLHF. CDR3 DNA sequence: TGTGCCAGCAGCCGCTCTGGGGGCTATAATTCACCCCTCCACTTT.

The V call is TRBV6-5, the J call TRBJ1-1; the D is unclear. CDR1 is MNHEY, CDR2 SVGAGI, per germline. Trimming pared 5 bases from V and 4 bases from J, leaving 8 bases between. The CDR3 extends over 12 amino acids. The CDR3 loop is CASSRWGTEAFF. The CDR3 DNA follows: TGTGCCAGCAGTCGTTGGGGCACTGAAGCTTTCTTT.

The chain joins TRBV19 to TRBJ1-6, with TRBD1 matching 7 bases. Trimming cost V 11 bases and J 7 bases; bases outside gene matches: 8. The CDR3 length is 13 residues. CDR1 and CDR2 (germline): LNHDA, SQIVND (reference sequence). The CDR3 loop reads CAGVRGLNSPLHF. The CDR3 DNA reads TGTGCCGGCGTCAGGGGGTTGAATTCACCCCTCCACTTT.

The gene calls are TRBV2 and TRBJ1-5; 8 nucleotides agree with TRBD1. This CDR3 comprises 14 residues. V was clipped by 4 bases and J by 6 bases; unmatched bases: 5. Germline values: CDR1 SNHLY, CDR2 FYNNEI. The DNA of the CDR3 is TGTGCCAGCAGTGCCGGGACAGGCGGTCAGCCCCAGCATTTT. Amino acids: CASSAGTGGQPQHF. Full variable domain (remainder filled in from reference TRBV2 and TRBJ1-5): EPEVTQTPSHQVTQMGQEVILRCVPISNHLYFYWYRQILGQKVEFLVSFYNNEISEKSEIFDDQFSVERPDGSNFTLKIRSTKLEDSAMYFCASSAGTGGQPQHFGDGTRLSIL.

The V gene is TRBV28, the J gene TRBJ1-2; the match to TRBD1 covers 8 bases. Germline V gene sequence: CDR1 MDHEN, CDR2 SYDVKM. CDR3 length equals 14 residues. V dropped 4 bases and J dropped 4; count of bases not matched to a gene: 5. CDR3 sequence reads: CASSSGQGTYGYTF. The CDR3 region has the DNA TGTGCCAGCAGTTCCGGACAGGGCACCTATGGCTACACCTTC.

This chain links TRBV3-1 (or the pseudogene TRBV3-2) with TRBJ2-3; D perhaps matches TRBD2 (6 bases). V lost 4 bases and J lost 5, with 19 bases in between. Germline CDR1 is LGHDT and CDR2 is YNNKEL (reference sequence). The length of the CDR3 is 16 residues. CDR3 amino acids: CASSLSELAIEDTQYF. CDR3 sequence (DNA): TGTGCCAGCAGCCTTAGTGAGCTAGCGATCGAAGATACGCAGTATTTT.

This chain links TRBV28 with TRBJ2-7; D perhaps matches TRBD1 (5 bases). CDR1 MDHEN and CDR2 SYDVKM come from the germline V gene. The CDR3 length is 12 residues. Trimming took 6 bases from V and 2 from J, leaving 8 bases between them. CDR3 sequence reads: CASSKDTYEQYF. The DNA for the CDR3 is TGTGCCAGCAGCAAGGACACCTACGAGCAGTACTTC.